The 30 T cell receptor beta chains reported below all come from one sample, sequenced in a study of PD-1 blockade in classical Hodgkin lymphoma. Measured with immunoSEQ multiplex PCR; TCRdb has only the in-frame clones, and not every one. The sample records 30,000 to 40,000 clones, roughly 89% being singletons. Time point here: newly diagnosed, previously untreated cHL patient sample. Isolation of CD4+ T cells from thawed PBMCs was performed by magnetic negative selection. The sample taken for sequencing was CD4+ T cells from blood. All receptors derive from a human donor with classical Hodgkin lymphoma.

CDR3 sequence reads: CASSQDGGSTDTQYF. CDR3 nucleotides: TGTGCCAGCAGCCAGGACGGAGGAAGCACAGATACGCAGTATTTT. This chain joins TRBV5-4 and TRBJ2-3, with D maybe TRBD2 (5 bases). V was cut by 4 bases and J by 0 bases, with 12 bases left in between. The germline gives CDR1 SGHNT, CDR2 YYREEE (reference sequence). The CDR3 has 15 residues.

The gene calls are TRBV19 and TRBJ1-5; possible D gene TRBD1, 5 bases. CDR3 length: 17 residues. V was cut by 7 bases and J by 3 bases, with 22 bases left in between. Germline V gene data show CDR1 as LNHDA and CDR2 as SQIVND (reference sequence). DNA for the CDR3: TGTGCCAGTACCTCGGGATCCGGGACGGCTTACAATCAGCCCCAGCATTTT. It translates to CASTSGSGTAYNQPQHF.

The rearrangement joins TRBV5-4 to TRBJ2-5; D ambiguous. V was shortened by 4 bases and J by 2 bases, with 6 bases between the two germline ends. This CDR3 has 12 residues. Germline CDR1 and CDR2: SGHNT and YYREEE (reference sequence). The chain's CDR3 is CASSPSQETQYF. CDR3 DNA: TGTGCCAGCAGCCCCTCACAAGAGACCCAGTACTTC.

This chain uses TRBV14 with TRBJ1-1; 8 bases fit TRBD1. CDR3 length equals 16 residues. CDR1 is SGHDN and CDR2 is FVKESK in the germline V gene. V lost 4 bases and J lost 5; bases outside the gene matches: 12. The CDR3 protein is CASSRRADRAGTEAFF. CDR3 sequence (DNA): TGTGCCAGCAGCCGACGGGCGGACAGGGCTGGGACTGAAGCTTTCTTT.

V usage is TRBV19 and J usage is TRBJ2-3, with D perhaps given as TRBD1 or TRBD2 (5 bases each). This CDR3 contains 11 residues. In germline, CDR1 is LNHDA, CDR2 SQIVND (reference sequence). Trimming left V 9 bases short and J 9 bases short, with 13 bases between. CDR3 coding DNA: TGTGCCAGAGGACCCGGGGCGACGCAGTATTTT. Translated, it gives CARGPGATQYF.

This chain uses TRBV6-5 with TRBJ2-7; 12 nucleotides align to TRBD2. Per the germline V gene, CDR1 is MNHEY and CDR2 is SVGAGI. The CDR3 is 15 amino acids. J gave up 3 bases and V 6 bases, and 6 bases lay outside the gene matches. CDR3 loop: CASRGRLAGDYEQYF. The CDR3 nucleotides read TGTGCCAGCAGGGGCAGACTAGCGGGAGACTACGAGCAGTACTTC.

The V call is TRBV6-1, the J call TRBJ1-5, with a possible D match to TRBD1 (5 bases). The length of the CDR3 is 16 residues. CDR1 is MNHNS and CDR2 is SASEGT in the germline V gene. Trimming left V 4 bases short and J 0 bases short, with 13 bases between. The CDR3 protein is CASSVLTVNSNQPQHF. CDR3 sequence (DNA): TGTGCCAGCAGTGTATTGACAGTCAATAGCAATCAGCCCCAGCATTTT.

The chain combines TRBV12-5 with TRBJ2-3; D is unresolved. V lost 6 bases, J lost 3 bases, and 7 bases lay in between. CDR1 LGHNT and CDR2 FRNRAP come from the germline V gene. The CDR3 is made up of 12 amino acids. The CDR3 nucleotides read TGTGCTAGTGGAGTGGGGACAGATACGCAGTATTTT. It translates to CASGVGTDTQYF.

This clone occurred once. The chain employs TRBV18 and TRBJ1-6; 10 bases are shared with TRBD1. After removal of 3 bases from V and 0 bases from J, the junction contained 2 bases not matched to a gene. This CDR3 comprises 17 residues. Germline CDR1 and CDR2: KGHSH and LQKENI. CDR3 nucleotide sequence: TGTGCCAGCTCACCGGACAGGGGGAGCTCCTATAATTCACCCCTCCACTTT. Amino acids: CASSPDRGSSYNSPLHF. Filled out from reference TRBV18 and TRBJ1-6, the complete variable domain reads NAGVMQNPRHLVRRRGQEARLRCSPMKGHSHVYWYRQLPEEGLKFMVYLQKENIIDESGMPKERFSAEFPKEGPSILRIQQVVRGDSAAYFCASSPDRGSSYNSPLHFGNGTRLTVT.

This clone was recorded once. CDR3 sequence (DNA): TGTGCCAGCAGCCCGGGACAGAGTCAGCCCCAGCATTTT. It specifies CASSPGQSQPQHF. The chain combines TRBV2 with TRBJ1-5; 7 nucleotides match TRBD1. J was trimmed by 6 bases and V by 6 bases; bases with no gene match: 5. The CDR3 loop spans 13 amino acids. The germline V gene encodes CDR1 SNHLY and CDR2 FYNNEI.

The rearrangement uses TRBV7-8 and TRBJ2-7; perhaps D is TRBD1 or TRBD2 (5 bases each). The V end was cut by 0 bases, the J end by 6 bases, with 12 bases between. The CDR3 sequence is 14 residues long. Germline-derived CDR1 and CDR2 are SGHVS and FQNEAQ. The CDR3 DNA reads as TGTGCCAGCAGCTTAGCCCCAGGGACGAGCGAGCAGTACTTC. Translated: CASSLAPGTSEQYF.

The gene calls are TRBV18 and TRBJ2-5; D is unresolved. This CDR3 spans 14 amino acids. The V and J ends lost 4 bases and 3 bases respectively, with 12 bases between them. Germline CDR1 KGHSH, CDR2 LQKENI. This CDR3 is CASSLPGREETQYF. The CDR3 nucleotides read TGTGCCAGCTCACTCCCAGGCCGAGAAGAGACCCAGTACTTC. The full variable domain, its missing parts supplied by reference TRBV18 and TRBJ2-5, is NAGVMQNPRHLVRRRGQEARLRCSPMKGHSHVYWYRQLPEEGLKFMVYLQKENIIDESGMPKERFSAEFPKEGPSILRIQQVVRGDSAAYFCASSLPGREETQYFGPGTRLLVL.

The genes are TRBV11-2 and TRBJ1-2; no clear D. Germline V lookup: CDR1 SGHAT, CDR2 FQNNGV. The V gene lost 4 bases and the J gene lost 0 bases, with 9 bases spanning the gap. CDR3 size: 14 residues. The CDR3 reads CASSWGSPNYGYTF. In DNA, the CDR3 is TGTGCCAGCAGCTGGGGAAGCCCTAACTATGGCTACACCTTC. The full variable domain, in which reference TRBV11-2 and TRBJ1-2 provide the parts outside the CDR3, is EAGVAQSPRYKIIEKRQSVAFWCNPISGHATLYWYQQILGQGPKLLIQFQNNGVVDDSQLPKDRFSAERLKGVDSTLKIQPAKLEDSAVYLCASSWGSPNYGYTFGSGTRLTVV.

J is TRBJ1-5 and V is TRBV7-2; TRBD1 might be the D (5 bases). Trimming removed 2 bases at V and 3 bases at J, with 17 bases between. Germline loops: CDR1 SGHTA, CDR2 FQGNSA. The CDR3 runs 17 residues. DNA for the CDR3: TGTGCCAGCAGCTTAATGGTCCGTGACAGAGACAATCAGCCCCAGCATTTT. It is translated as CASSLMVRDRDNQPQHF.

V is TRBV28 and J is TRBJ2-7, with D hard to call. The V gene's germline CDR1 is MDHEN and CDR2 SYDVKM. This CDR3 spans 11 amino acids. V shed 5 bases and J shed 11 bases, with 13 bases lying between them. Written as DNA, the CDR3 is TGTGCCAGCAGTAACCCCCTCGTGAAGTACTTC. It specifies CASSNPLVKYF.

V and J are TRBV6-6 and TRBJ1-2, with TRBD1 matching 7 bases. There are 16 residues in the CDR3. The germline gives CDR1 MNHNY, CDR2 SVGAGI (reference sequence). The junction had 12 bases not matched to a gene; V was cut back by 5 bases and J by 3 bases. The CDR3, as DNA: TGTGCCAGCAGTCCCTCACGGGGACAGCGCGACTATGGCTACACCTTC. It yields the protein CASSPSRGQRDYGYTF.

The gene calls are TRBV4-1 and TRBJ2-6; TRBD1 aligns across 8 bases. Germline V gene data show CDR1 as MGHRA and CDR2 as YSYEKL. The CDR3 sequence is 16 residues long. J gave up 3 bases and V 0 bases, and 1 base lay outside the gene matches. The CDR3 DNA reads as TGCGCCAGCAGCCAAGACAGGGGGCTTGGGGCCAACGTCCTGACTTTC. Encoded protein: CASSQDRGLGANVLTF.

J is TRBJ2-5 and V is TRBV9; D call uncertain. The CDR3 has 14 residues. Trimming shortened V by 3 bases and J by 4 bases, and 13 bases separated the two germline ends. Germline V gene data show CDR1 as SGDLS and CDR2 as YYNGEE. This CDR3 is CASSEGYLGETQYF. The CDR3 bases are TGTGCCAGCAGCGAAGGGTATTTGGGAGAGACCCAGTACTTC.

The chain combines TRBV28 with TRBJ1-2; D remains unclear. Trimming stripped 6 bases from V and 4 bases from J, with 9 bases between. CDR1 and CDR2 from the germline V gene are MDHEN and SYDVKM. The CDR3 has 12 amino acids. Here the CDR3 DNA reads TGTGCCAGCAGATCGCAAAGCTATGGCTACACCTTC. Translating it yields CASRSQSYGYTF.

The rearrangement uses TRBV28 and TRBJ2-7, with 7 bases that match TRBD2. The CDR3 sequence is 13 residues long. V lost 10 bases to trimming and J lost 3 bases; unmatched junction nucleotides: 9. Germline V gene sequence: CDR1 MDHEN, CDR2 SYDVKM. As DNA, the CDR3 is TGTGCCACCACGTACGGGGGGAACTACGAGCAGTACTTC. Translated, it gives CATTYGGNYEQYF. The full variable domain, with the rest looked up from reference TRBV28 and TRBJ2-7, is DVKVTQSSRYLVKRTGEKVFLECVQDMDHENMFWYRQDPGLGLRLIYFSYDVKMKEKGDIPEGYSVSREKKERFSLILESASTNQTSMYLCATTYGGNYEQYFGPGTRLTVT.

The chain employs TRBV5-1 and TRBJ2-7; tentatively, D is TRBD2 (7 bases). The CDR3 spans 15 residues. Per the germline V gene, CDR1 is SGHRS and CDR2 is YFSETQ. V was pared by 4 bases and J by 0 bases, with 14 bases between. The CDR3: CASSPGGLSSYEQYF. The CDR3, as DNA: TGCGCCAGCAGCCCCGGGGGGCTTAGCTCCTACGAGCAGTACTTC. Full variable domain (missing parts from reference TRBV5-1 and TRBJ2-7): KAGVTQTPRYLIKTRGQQVTLSCSPISGHRSVSWYQQTPGQGLQFLFEYFSETQRNKGNFPGRFSGRQFSNSRSEMNVSTLELGDSALYLCASSPGGLSSYEQYFGPGTRLTVT.

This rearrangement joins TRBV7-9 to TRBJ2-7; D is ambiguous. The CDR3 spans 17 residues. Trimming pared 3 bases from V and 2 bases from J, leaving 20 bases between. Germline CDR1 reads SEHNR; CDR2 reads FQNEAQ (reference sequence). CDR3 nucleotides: TGTGCCAGCAGCTTCGCCCCTGAAAGTGGCGGAGCCTACGAGCAGTACTTC. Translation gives CASSFAPESGGAYEQYF.

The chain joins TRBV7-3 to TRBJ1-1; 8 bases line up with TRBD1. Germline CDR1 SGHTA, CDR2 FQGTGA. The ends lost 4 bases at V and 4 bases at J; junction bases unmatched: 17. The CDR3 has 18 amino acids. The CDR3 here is CASSSVPWTGRRGTEAFF. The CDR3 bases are TGTGCCAGCAGCTCCGTTCCTTGGACAGGGAGAAGAGGCACTGAAGCTTTCTTT. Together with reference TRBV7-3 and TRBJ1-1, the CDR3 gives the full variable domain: GAGVSQTPSNKVTEKGKYVELRCDPISGHTALYWYRQSLGQGPEFLIYFQGTGAADDSGLPNDRFFAVRPEGSVSTLKIQRTERGDSAVYLCASSSVPWTGRRGTEAFFGQGTRLTVV.

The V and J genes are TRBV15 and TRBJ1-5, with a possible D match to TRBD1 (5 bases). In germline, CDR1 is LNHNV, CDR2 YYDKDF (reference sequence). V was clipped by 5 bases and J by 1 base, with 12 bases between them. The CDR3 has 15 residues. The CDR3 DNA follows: TGTGCCACCAGCGGGGCACTGGGGAGCAATCAGCCCCAGCATTTT. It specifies CATSGALGSNQPQHF.

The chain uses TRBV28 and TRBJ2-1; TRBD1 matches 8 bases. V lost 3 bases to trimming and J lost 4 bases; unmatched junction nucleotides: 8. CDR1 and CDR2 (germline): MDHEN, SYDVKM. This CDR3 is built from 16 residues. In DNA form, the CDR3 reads TGTGCCAGCAGTTTCCGTGGCAGGGGGCTTTACAATGAGCAGTTCTTC. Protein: CASSFRGRGLYNEQFF.

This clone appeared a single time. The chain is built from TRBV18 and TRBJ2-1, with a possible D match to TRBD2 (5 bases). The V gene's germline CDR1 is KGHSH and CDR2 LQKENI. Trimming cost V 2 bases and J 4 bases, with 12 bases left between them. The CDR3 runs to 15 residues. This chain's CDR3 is CASSPASGPYNEQFF. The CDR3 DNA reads TGTGCCAGCTCACCAGCGAGCGGACCATACAATGAGCAGTTCTTC.

The CDR3: CASRGGISEKLFF. The CDR3 nucleotides are TGTGCCAGCAGAGGGGGAATTAGCGAAAAACTGTTTTTT. The J gene is TRBJ1-4, the V gene TRBV6-1; D possibly corresponds to TRBD1 (6 bases). From germline, CDR1 is MNHNS and CDR2 SASEGT. Trimming left V 6 bases short and J 8 bases short, with 13 bases between. This CDR3 has 13 residues.

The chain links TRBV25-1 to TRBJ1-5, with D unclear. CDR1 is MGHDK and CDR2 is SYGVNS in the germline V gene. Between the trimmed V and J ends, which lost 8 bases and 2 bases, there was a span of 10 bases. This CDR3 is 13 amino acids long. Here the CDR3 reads CASRRDGNQPQHF. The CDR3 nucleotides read TGTGCCAGCCGGAGGGATGGCAATCAGCCCCAGCATTTT.

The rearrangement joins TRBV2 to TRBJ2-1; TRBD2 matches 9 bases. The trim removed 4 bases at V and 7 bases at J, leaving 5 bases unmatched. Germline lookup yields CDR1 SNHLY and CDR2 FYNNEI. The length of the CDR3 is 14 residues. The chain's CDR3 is CASSVGAGGNEQFF. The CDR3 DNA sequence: TGTGCCAGCAGTGTGGGGGCGGGGGGGAATGAGCAGTTCTTC.

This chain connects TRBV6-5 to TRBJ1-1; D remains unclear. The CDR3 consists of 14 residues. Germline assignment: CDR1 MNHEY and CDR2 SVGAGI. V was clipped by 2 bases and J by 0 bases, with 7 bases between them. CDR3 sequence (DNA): TGTGCCAGCAGTTACGGGGTATTGAACACTGAAGCTTTCTTT. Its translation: CASSYGVLNTEAFF.